The entry that follows covers one T cell receptor beta chain sequence. Authors' processing steps: It was from reference gene primer amplification that nucleated cell counts were estimated. Sequenced by immunoSEQ multiplex PCR; TCRdb stores in-frame clones only, minus some. V and J calls and clone size follow that table, whereas D and trimming were derived from the DNA. The sample carries under 130,000 clones, over 75% recorded once. The CDR3 is 16 amino acids. V shed 1 base and J shed 4 bases, with 17 bases lying between them. This specimen belongs to a study of blood T cell repertoires in COVID-19. Looking at the study overall: Samples of COVID-19 (acute and convalescent) were obtained from the United States, Italy and Spain. From T cells, B-cell-depleted T cells, or PBMCs came the material, which was cDNA or gDNA.

Sequences were obtained from peripheral blood. The origin of this receptor is a man aged 50 to 60 with acute or convalescent COVID-19. V usage is TRBV23-1 and J usage is TRBJ2-7; D gene unclear. TRBV23-1 is identified as an open reading frame with a role that is uncertain. The CDR3 nucleotides read TGCGCCAGCAGTCAATATTTCGGTCCCCTTTTGTACGAGCAGTACTTC. Translated, it gives CASSQYFGPLLYEQYF.